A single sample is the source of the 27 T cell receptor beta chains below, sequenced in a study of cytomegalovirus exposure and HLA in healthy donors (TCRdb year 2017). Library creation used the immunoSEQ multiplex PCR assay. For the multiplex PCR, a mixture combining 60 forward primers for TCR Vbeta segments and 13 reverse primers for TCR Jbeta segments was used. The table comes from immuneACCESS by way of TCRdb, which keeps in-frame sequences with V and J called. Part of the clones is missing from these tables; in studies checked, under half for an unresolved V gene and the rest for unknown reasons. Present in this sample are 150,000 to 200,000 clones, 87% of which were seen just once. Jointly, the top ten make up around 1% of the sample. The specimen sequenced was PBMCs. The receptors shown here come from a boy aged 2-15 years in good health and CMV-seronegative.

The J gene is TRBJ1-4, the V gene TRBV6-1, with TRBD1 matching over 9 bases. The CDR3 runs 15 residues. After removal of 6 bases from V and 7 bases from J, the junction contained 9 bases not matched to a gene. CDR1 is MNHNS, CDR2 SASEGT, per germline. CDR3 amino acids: CASSVPGQGGEKLFF. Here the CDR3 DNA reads TGTGCCAGCAGCGTACCGGGACAGGGAGGTGAAAAACTGTTTTTT.

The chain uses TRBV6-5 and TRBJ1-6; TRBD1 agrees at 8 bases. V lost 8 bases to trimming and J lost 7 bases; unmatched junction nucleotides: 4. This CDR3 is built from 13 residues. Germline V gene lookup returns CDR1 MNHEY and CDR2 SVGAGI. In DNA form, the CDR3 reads TGTGCCAGCGCAGGGGGCATCAATTCACCCCTCCACTTT. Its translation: CASAGGINSPLHF.

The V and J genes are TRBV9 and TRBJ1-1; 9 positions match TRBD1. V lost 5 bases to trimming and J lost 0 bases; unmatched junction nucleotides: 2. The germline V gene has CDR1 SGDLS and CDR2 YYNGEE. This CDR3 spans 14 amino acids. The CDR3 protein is CASRTGGMNTEAFF. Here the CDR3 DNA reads TGTGCCAGCAGGACAGGGGGGATGAACACTGAAGCTTTCTTT.

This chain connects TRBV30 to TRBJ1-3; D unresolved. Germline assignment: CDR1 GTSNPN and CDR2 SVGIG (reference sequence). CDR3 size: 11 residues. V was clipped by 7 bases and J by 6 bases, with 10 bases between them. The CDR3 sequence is CASGKANTIYF. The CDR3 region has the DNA TGTGCCTCGGGAAAGGCAAACACCATATATTTT.

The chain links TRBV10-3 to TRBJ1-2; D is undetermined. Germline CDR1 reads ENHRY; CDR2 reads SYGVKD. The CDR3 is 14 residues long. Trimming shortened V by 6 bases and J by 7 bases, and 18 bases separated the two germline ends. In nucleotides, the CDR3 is TGTGCCATCAGAGCCGGGCCTGAGGAGGGTGGCTACACCTTC. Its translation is CAIRAGPEEGGYTF.

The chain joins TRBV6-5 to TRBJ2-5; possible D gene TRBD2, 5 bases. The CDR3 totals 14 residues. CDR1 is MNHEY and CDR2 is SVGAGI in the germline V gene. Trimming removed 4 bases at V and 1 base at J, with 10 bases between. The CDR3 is CASSSRTVQETQYF. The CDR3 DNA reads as TGTGCCAGCAGTTCCCGGACTGTCCAAGAGACCCAGTACTTC.

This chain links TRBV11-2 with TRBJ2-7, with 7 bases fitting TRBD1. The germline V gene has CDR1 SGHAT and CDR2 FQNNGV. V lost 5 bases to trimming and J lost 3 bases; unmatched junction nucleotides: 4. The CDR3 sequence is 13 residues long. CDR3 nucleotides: TGTGCCAGCAGCCCCGGGACAGTCTACGAGCAGTACTTC. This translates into CASSPGTVYEQYF.

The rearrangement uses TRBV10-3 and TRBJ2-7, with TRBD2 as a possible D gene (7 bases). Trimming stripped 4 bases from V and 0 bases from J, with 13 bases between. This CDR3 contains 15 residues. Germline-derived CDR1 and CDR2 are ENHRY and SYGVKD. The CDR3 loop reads CAISGGGLPSYEQYF. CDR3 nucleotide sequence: TGTGCCATCAGTGGAGGGGGACTACCCTCCTACGAGCAGTACTTC.

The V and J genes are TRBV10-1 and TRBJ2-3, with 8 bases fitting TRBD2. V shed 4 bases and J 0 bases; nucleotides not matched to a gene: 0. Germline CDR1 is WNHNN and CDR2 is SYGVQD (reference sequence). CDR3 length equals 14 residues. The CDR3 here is CASSGGGSTDTQYF. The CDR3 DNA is TGCGCCAGCAGTGGCGGGGGGAGCACAGATACGCAGTATTTT.

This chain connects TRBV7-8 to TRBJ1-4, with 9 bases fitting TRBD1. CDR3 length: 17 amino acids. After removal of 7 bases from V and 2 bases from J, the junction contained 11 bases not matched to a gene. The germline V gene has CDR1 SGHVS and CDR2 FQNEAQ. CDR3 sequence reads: CASTLGQGSMTNEKLFF. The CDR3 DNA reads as TGTGCCAGCACCTTGGGACAGGGTAGTATGACTAATGAAAAACTGTTTTTT.

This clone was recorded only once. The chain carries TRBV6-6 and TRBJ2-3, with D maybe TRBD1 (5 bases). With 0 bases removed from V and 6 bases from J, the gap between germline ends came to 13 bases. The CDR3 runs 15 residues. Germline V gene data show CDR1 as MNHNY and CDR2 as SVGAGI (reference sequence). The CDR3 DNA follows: TGTGCCAGCAGTTACTCGATAGGGGCCCGGGATACGCAGTATTTT. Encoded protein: CASSYSIGARDTQYF.

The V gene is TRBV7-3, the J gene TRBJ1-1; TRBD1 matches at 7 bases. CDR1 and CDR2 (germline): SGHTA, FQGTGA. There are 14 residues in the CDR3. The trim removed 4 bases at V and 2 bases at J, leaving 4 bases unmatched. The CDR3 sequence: CASSYGTANTEAFF. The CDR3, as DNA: TGTGCCAGCAGCTACGGGACAGCAAACACTGAAGCTTTCTTT.

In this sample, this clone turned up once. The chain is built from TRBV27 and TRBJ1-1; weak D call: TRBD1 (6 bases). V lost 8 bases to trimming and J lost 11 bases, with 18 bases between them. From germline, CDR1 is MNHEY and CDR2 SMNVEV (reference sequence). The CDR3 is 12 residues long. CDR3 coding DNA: TGTGCCAGCGGGGTGCGTACAGGGTTGGCTTTCTTT. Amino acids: CASGVRTGLAFF.

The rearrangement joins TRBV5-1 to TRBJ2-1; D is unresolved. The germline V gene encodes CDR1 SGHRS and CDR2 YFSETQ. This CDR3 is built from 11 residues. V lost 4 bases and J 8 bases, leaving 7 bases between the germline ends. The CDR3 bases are TGCGCCAGCAGCCTAAGTGATGAGCAGTTCTTC. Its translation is CASSLSDEQFF. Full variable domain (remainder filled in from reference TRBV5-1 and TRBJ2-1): KAGVTQTPRYLIKTRGQQVTLSCSPISGHRSVSWYQQTPGQGLQFLFEYFSETQRNKGNFPGRFSGRQFSNSRSEMNVSTLELGDSALYLCASSLSDEQFFGPGTRLTVL.

The CDR3 sequence: CAWGTGPNQPQHF. In DNA, the CDR3 is TGTGCCTGGGGGACAGGGCCTAATCAGCCCCAGCATTTT. This rearrangement joins TRBV30 to TRBJ1-5, with 9 bases lining up with TRBD1. The CDR3 is 13 residues long. The V segment lost 5 bases and the J segment 4 bases; nucleotides outside the gene matches: 3. Germline CDR1 and CDR2: GTSNPN and SVGIG (reference sequence). The variable domain in full, with the rest retrieved from reference TRBV30 and TRBJ1-5, is SQTIHQWPATLVQPVGSPLSLECTVEGTSNPNLYWYRQAAGRGLQLLFYSVGIGQISSEVPQNLSASRPQDRQFILSSKKLLLSDSGFYLCAWGTGPNQPQHFGDGTRLSIL.

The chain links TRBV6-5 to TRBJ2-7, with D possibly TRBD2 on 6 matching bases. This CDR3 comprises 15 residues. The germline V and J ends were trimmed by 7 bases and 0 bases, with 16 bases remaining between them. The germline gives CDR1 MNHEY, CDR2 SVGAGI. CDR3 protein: CASNEMGGSSYEQYF. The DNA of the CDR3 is TGTGCCAGCAACGAAATGGGGGGTAGCTCCTACGAGCAGTACTTC.

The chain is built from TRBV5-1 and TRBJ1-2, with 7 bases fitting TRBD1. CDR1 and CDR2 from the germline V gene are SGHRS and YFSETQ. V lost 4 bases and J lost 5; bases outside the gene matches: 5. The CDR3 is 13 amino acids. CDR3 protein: CASSPGQTYGYTF. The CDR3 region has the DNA TGCGCCAGCAGCCCGGGACAGACTTATGGCTACACCTTC.

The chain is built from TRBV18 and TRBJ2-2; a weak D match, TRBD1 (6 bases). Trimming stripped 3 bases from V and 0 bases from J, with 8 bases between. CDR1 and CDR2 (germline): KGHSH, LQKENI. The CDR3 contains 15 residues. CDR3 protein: CASSPGHPNTGELFF. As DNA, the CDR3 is TGTGCCAGCTCACCGGGACATCCGAACACCGGGGAGCTGTTTTTT.

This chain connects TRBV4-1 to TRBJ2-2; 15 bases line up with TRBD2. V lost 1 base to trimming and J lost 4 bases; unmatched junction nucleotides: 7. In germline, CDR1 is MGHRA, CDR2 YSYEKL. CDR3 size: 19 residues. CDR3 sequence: CASSQAGGLAGGGTGELFF. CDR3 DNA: TGCGCCAGCAGCCAAGCCGGGGGACTAGCGGGAGGAGGCACCGGGGAGCTGTTTTTT.

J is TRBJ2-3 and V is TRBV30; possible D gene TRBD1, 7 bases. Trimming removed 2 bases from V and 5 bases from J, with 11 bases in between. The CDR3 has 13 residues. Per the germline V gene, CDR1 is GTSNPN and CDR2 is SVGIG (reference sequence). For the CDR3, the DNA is TGTGCCTGGAGTCCAGGGGGGCGAGATACGCAGTATTTT. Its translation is CAWSPGGRDTQYF.

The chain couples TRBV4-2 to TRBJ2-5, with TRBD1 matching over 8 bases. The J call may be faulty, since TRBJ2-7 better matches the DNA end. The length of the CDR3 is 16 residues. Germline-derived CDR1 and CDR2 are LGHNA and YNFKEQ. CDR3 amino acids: CASSHPDRGVRYEQYF. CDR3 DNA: TGTGCCAGCAGCCACCCAGACAGGGGAGTGAGGTACGAGCAGTACTTC.

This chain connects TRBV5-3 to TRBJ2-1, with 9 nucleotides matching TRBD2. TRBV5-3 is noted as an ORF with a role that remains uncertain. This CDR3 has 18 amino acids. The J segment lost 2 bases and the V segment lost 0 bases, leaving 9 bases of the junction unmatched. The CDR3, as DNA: TGTGCCAGAAGCTTGGGGGCGGCTAGCGGGACCCCCTACAATGAGCAGTTCTTC. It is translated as CARSLGAASGTPYNEQFF.

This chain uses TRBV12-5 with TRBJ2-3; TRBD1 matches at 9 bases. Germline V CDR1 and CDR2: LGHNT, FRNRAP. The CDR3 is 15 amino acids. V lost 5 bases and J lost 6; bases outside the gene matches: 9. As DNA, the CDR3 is TGTGCTAGTGGTATAGGACAGGGGTTAAGGGATACGCAGTATTTT. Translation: CASGIGQGLRDTQYF.

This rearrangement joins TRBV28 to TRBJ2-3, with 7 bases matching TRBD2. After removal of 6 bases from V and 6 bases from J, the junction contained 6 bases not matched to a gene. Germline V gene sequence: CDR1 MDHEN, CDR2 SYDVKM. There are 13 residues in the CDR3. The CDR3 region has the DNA TGTGCCAGCAGAAGTAGCGGGTCGGATACGCAGTATTTT. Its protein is CASRSSGSDTQYF.

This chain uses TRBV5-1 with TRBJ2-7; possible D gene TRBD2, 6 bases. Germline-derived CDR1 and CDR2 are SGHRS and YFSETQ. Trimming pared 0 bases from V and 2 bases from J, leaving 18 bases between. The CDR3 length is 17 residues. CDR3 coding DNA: TGCGCCAGCAGCTTGGGGGGAATAGGGGAGGCGCCCTACGAGCAGTACTTC. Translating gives CASSLGGIGEAPYEQYF.

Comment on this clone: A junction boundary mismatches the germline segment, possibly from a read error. In DNA form, the CDR3 reads TGTTCCAGCACCGAAGGCATGGGAGGCACTGAAGCTTTCTTT. Amino acids: CSSTEGMGGTEAFF. This chain connects TRBV7-9 to TRBJ1-1; D remains unclear. Germline CDR1 SEHNR, CDR2 FQNEAQ (reference sequence). This CDR3 spans 14 amino acids.

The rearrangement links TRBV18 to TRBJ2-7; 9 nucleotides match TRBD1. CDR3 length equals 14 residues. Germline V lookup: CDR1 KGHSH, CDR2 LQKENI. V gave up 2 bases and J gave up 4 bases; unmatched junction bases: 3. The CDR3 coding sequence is TGTGCCAGCTCACCAGGGACAGGGTCTTACGAGCAGTACTTC. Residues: CASSPGTGSYEQYF.